The 10 T cell receptor beta chains below were found in one sample sequenced in a study of shared clonotypes between healthy human individuals. The naive CD8 subset, CD45RO-negative cells positively selected for CCR7, excluded terminally differentiated effector memory CD45RA+ cells. Generated by immunoSEQ multiplex PCR, the TCRdb table keeps only in-frame clones and is missing some. The table has over 2,000,000 clones, around 93% seen once. The sample was naive CD8+ T cells from PBMCs. These receptors originate from a man aged 18 to 30 in good health. Some clones in this sample may be carry-over from other donors' samples.

V is TRBV27 and J is TRBJ1-3; no reliable D call. Germline V gene sequence: CDR1 MNHEY, CDR2 SMNVEV (reference sequence). V lost 5 bases and J lost 0, with 14 bases in between. The CDR3 spans 16 residues. This CDR3 reads CASSPLPLGSGNTIYF. Written as DNA, the CDR3 is TGTGCCAGCAGTCCCCTCCCCTTGGGCTCTGGAAACACCATATATTTT.

The V gene is TRBV6-5, the J gene TRBJ1-2; 7 positions agree with TRBD1. The CDR3 totals 14 residues. Germline CDR1 is MNHEY and CDR2 is SVGAGI. J lost 4 bases, V lost 7 bases, and 9 bases had no gene match. CDR3 DNA sequence: TGTGCCAGCAACTCCGCGGGACAGCCCTATGGCTACACCTTC. This encodes CASNSAGQPYGYTF.

CDR3 amino acids: CASTYREGFTEAFF. As DNA, the CDR3 is TGTGCCAGCACCTACCGGGAAGGGTTCACTGAAGCTTTCTTT. J is TRBJ1-1 and V is TRBV6-5; no clear D. V was trimmed by 7 bases and J by 4 bases, leaving 16 bases between them. This CDR3 comprises 14 residues. Germline V gene data show CDR1 as MNHEY and CDR2 as SVGAGI.

V and J are TRBV5-1 and TRBJ2-5, with 9 bases identical to TRBD2. The CDR3 length is 15 residues. V lost 0 bases and J lost 5; bases outside the gene matches: 5. Germline CDR1 SGHRS, CDR2 YFSETQ. CDR3 nucleotides: TGCGCCAGCAGCTTGGGCGGGAGGGCCCCGGAGACCCAGTACTTC. It encodes CASSLGGRAPETQYF.

J is TRBJ1-1 and V is TRBV29-1; 10 bases fit TRBD1. There are 13 residues in the CDR3. Trimming cost V 7 bases and J 6 bases; bases outside gene matches: 8. Germline V gives CDR1 SQVTM, CDR2 ANQGSEA. CDR3 sequence reads: CSARDRGLPEAFF. The DNA of the CDR3 is TGCAGCGCCCGAGACAGGGGGCTTCCTGAAGCTTTCTTT.

This chain joins TRBV27 and TRBJ2-1; 15 bases are a match to TRBD2. Germline V CDR1 and CDR2: MNHEY, SMNVEV (reference sequence). Trimming took 6 bases from V and 12 from J; bases not matched to a gene: 3. This CDR3 contains 13 residues. The CDR3 region has the DNA TGTGCCAGCAGGGGACTAGCGGGAGGAGGGCAGTTCTTC. Its protein is CASRGLAGGGQFF.

The chain recombines TRBV2 with TRBJ1-6; a possible D gene is TRBD1 (5 bases). Germline lookup yields CDR1 SNHLY and CDR2 FYNNEI. CDR3 length: 14 amino acids. V dropped 6 bases and J dropped 7 bases, with 13 bases sitting between them. CDR3 in amino acids: CASRETVSNSPLHF. CDR3 nucleotides: TGTGCCAGCAGGGAGACAGTCTCCAATTCACCCCTCCACTTT. Variable domain in full (rest from reference TRBV2 and TRBJ1-6): EPEVTQTPSHQVTQMGQEVILRCVPISNHLYFYWYRQILGQKVEFLVSFYNNEISEKSEIFDDQFSVERPDGSNFTLKIRSTKLEDSAMYFCASRETVSNSPLHFGNGTRLTVT.

Note on this clone: Other DNA sequences in the same sample also yield this CDR3. V is TRBV9 and J is TRBJ2-7; D remains ambiguous. Germline CDR1 is SGDLS and CDR2 is YYNGEE. With 0 bases removed from V and 2 bases from J, the gap between germline ends came to 6 bases. The CDR3 has 13 amino acids. The CDR3 spells CASSVAGTYEQYF. The DNA of the CDR3 is TGTGCCAGCAGCGTAGCCGGTACCTACGAGCAGTACTTC.

V is TRBV5-5 and J is TRBJ2-7; tentative D call: TRBD2 (5 bases). Trimming cost V 0 bases and J 2 bases, with 9 bases left between them. The CDR3 is 14 residues long. The germline V gene encodes CDR1 SGHKS and CDR2 YYEKEE (reference sequence). CDR3: CASSLASYPYEQYF. The DNA of the CDR3 is TGTGCCAGCAGCTTGGCTAGCTATCCCTACGAGCAGTACTTC.

In nucleotides, the CDR3 is TGTGCCAGCAGCGCACGAGACCTCAAGACTAGCGGGACCCGCCGAGATACGCAGTATTTT. It specifies CASSARDLKTSGTRRDTQYF. The chain recombines TRBV13 with TRBJ2-3; 11 positions match TRBD2. The CDR3 sequence is 20 residues long. Unmatched junction bases numbered 21, after V lost 5 bases and J lost 5 bases. Germline loops: CDR1 PRHDT, CDR2 FYEKMQ (reference sequence).